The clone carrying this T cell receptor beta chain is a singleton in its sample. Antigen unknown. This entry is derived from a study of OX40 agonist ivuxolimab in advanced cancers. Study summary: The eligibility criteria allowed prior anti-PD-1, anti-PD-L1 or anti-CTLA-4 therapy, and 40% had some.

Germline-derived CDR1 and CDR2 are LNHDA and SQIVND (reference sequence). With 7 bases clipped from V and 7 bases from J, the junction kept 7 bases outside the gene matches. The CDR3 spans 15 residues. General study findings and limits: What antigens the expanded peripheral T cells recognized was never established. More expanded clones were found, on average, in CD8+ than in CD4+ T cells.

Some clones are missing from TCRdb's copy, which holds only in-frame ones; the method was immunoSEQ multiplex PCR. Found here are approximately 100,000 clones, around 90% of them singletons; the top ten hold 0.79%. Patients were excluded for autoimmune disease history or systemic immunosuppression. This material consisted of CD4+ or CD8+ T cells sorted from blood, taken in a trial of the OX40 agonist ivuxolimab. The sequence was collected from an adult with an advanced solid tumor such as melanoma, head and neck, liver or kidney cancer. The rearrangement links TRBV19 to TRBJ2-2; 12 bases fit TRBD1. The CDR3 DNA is TGTGCCAGTACCCAGGGACAGGGGGCGGGCGGGGAGCTGTTTTTT. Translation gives CASTQGQGAGGELFF.